The rows below give T cell receptor beta chains drawn from one sample of a study of shared clonotypes between healthy human individuals. Sequenced by immunoSEQ multiplex PCR; TCRdb stores in-frame clones only, minus some. The sample comprises millions of clones, more than 80% of which are singletons, and over 0.12% rests with the top ten. Sequenced material: naive CD4+ T cells sorted from blood. Source of these receptors: a man younger than 35 in good health. CDR3s include the opening cysteine and the closing phenylalanine or tryptophan. The order of the fields is D gene, V gene, clone size, J gene, CDR3 DNA, CDR3 protein. The D gene is left open where the match is weak. Some rows have no size entry. The others give once, few or many, or a class for an expanded clone.

d_gene: .; v_gene: TRBV18; abundance: .; j_gene: TRBJ2-3; CDR3nt: TGTGCCAGCTCACTCTCTCCGTTGACAGATACGCAGTATTTT; CDR3aa: CASSLSPLTDTQYF
d_gene: .; v_gene: TRBV9; abundance: .; j_gene: TRBJ2-7; CDR3nt: TGTGCCAGCAGCGTTGAACCGGGATACGCCTACGAGCAGTACTTC; CDR3aa: CASSVEPGYAYEQYF
d_gene: .; v_gene: TRBV5-1; abundance: .; j_gene: TRBJ2-5; CDR3nt: TGCGCCAGCAGCTACTCCGGGGCCCAAGAGACCCAGTACTTC; CDR3aa: CASSYSGAQETQYF
d_gene: TRBD2; v_gene: TRBV7-2; abundance: once; j_gene: TRBJ2-5; CDR3nt: TGTGCCAGCAGCCCAAGACTAGCGGGAGCGGAGACCCAGTACTTC; CDR3aa: CASSPRLAGAETQYF
d_gene: .; v_gene: TRBV5-4; abundance: .; j_gene: TRBJ1-2; CDR3nt: TGTGCCAGCAGCTTGGCGTCAGGAGGCTATGGCTACACCTTC; CDR3aa: CASSLASGGYGYTF
d_gene: .; v_gene: TRBV7-2; abundance: .; j_gene: TRBJ2-7; CDR3nt: TGTGCCAGCAGCTTACAACCTGCTGGGTCCGAGCAGTACTTC; CDR3aa: CASSLQPAGSEQYF
d_gene: .; v_gene: TRBV2; abundance: .; j_gene: TRBJ2-1; CDR3nt: TGTGCCAGCAGTGGGGACGGCAATGAGCAGTTCTTC; CDR3aa: CASSGDGNEQFF
d_gene: .; v_gene: TRBV15; abundance: .; j_gene: TRBJ1-1; CDR3nt: TGTGCCACCAGCAGAGACGGGACTGAAGCTTTCTTT; CDR3aa: CATSRDGTEAFF
d_gene: .; v_gene: TRBV7-2; abundance: .; j_gene: TRBJ1-5; CDR3nt: TGTGCCAGCAGCTTGGACACCGCCCCCAATCAGCCCCAGCATTTT; CDR3aa: CASSLDTAPNQPQHF
d_gene: .; v_gene: TRBV6-1; abundance: .; j_gene: TRBJ1-5; CDR3nt: TGTGCCAGCAGTGAAGCTTCGGGGGGGGATCAGCCCCAGCATTTT; CDR3aa: CASSEASGGDQPQHF
d_gene: .; v_gene: TRBV5-1; abundance: .; j_gene: TRBJ2-3; CDR3nt: TGCGCCAGCAGCTTGGCGTCTCAGGGAGGGGGAGATACGCAGTATTTT; CDR3aa: CASSLASQGGGDTQYF
d_gene: .; v_gene: TRBV19; abundance: .; j_gene: TRBJ1-1; CDR3nt: TGTGCCAGTAGTATAGGCCGCAGCGGCACTGAAGCTTTCTTT; CDR3aa: CASSIGRSGTEAFF
d_gene: .; v_gene: TRBV7-8; abundance: once; j_gene: TRBJ2-3; CDR3nt: TGTGCCAGCAGCCCCCGGACTCCGCCAGATACGCAGTATTTT; CDR3aa: CASSPRTPPDTQYF
d_gene: .; v_gene: TRBV25-1; abundance: .; j_gene: TRBJ2-2; CDR3nt: TGTGCCAGCAGTGGCAGACAGGGAGGGGGCACCGGGGAGCTGTTTTTT; CDR3aa: CASSGRQGGGTGELFF
d_gene: TRBD1; v_gene: TRBV7-9; abundance: .; j_gene: TRBJ1-4; CDR3nt: TGTGCCGGGGAGACAGGGGCCCGTGAAAAACTGTTTTTT; CDR3aa: CAGETGAREKLFF
d_gene: TRBD2; v_gene: TRBV10-3; abundance: .; j_gene: TRBJ2-1; CDR3nt: TGTGCCGGAAGGGCGGGGGGGCCCTACAATGAGCAGTTCTTC; CDR3aa: CAGRAGGPYNEQFF
d_gene: .; v_gene: TRBV7-2; abundance: .; j_gene: TRBJ1-4; CDR3nt: TGTGCCAGCAGCCTCGGACAGTTTGCAATTGAAAAACTGTTTTTT; CDR3aa: CASSLGQFAIEKLFF
d_gene: .; v_gene: TRBV30; abundance: few; j_gene: TRBJ1-3; CDR3nt: TGTGCCTGGAGTGTACAAGGTGGTTACACCATATATTTT; CDR3aa: CAWSVQGGYTIYF
d_gene: .; v_gene: TRBV5-4; abundance: .; j_gene: TRBJ2-3; CDR3nt: TGTGCCAGCAGCTTGAGGCGGGTGGGCACAGATACGCAGTATTTT; CDR3aa: CASSLRRVGTDTQYF
d_gene: .; v_gene: TRBV11-3; abundance: .; j_gene: TRBJ2-3; CDR3nt: TGTGCCAGCAGCTTAACTGAGAGCACAGATACGCAGTATTTT; CDR3aa: CASSLTESTDTQYF
d_gene: .; v_gene: TRBV4-3; abundance: .; j_gene: TRBJ2-7; CDR3nt: TGCGCCAGCAGCCAAGAAGTGGGGTTTTTGGGCAGTTTCTACGAGCAGTACTTC; CDR3aa: CASSQEVGFLGSFYEQYF
d_gene: TRBD1; v_gene: TRBV5-6; abundance: .; j_gene: TRBJ2-2; CDR3nt: TGTGCCAGCAGCTTACAGGGGGCAAAGGACACCGGGGAGCTGTTTTTT; CDR3aa: CASSLQGAKDTGELFF
d_gene: .; v_gene: TRBV5-1; abundance: .; j_gene: TRBJ1-1; CDR3nt: TGCGCCAGCAGATCCGTTTCTGGAATGAACACTGAAGCTTTCTTT; CDR3aa: CASRSVSGMNTEAFF
d_gene: .; v_gene: TRBV4-1; abundance: .; j_gene: TRBJ1-4; CDR3nt: TGCGCCAGCAGCCAAGTGGAGGGTGAAAAACTGTTTTTT; CDR3aa: CASSQVEGEKLFF
d_gene: TRBD1; v_gene: TRBV5-1; abundance: .; j_gene: TRBJ1-2; CDR3nt: TGCGCCAGCAGCTCAGCTCGACAGGGGAGGAACTATGGCTACACCTTC; CDR3aa: CASSSARQGRNYGYTF
d_gene: TRBD1; v_gene: TRBV11-2; abundance: .; j_gene: TRBJ1-1; CDR3nt: TGTGCCAGCAGCACGCAACAGGGGACTGAAGCTTTCTTT; CDR3aa: CASSTQQGTEAFF
d_gene: .; v_gene: TRBV4-1; abundance: .; j_gene: TRBJ1-2; CDR3nt: TGCGCCAGCAGCCAAGTGAGGGGGTTGGGGAGAGGTGGCTACACCTTC; CDR3aa: CASSQVRGLGRGGYTF
d_gene: .; v_gene: TRBV18; abundance: .; j_gene: TRBJ1-5; CDR3nt: TGTGCCAGCTCACCAACCCTTTCTAGCAATCAGCCCCAGCATTTT; CDR3aa: CASSPTLSSNQPQHF
d_gene: TRBD1; v_gene: TRBV30; abundance: few; j_gene: TRBJ1-3; CDR3nt: TGTGCCTGGAGTCCCCTCGGGACAGGGCCTTCTGGAAACACCATATATTTT; CDR3aa: CAWSPLGTGPSGNTIYF
d_gene: TRBD2; v_gene: TRBV5-1; abundance: .; j_gene: TRBJ2-2; CDR3nt: TGCGCCAGCAGCCCCCTAGCGGTAGACGGGGAGCTGTTTTTT; CDR3aa: CASSPLAVDGELFF
d_gene: .; v_gene: TRBV5-1; abundance: .; j_gene: TRBJ2-3; CDR3nt: TGCGCCAGCAGCTTGGCTGGCACCCAATTCACAGATACGCAGTATTTT; CDR3aa: CASSLAGTQFTDTQYF
d_gene: .; v_gene: TRBV7-2; abundance: .; j_gene: TRBJ2-5; CDR3nt: TGTGCCAGCAGCCGAGAGATCCAAGAGACCCAGTACTTC; CDR3aa: CASSREIQETQYF
d_gene: TRBD2; v_gene: TRBV4-2; abundance: .; j_gene: TRBJ2-1; CDR3nt: TGTGCCAGCAGCCAAGATCTAGCGGGGGGGTCATACAATGAGCAGTTCTTC; CDR3aa: CASSQDLAGGSYNEQFF
d_gene: .; v_gene: TRBV10-3; abundance: .; j_gene: TRBJ1-1; CDR3nt: TGTGCCATCAGTGGAGGGGGCACTGAAGCTTTCTTT; CDR3aa: CAISGGGTEAFF
d_gene: .; v_gene: TRBV6-5; abundance: .; j_gene: TRBJ1-3; CDR3nt: TGTGCCAGCAGTGCCTCTGGAAACACCATATATTTT; CDR3aa: CASSASGNTIYF
d_gene: TRBD1; v_gene: TRBV19; abundance: .; j_gene: TRBJ2-7; CDR3nt: TGTGCCAGTAGTAAAGAGACAGGGGCCCCCTACGAGCAGTACTTC; CDR3aa: CASSKETGAPYEQYF
d_gene: .; v_gene: TRBV11-3; abundance: .; j_gene: TRBJ2-5; CDR3nt: TGTGCCAGCACCTCCCCGGCCGCGGGGCGACGAGAGACCCAGTACTTC; CDR3aa: CASTSPAAGRRETQYF
d_gene: .; v_gene: TRBV2; abundance: .; j_gene: TRBJ1-2; CDR3nt: TGTGCCAGCAGTGAAGGTTCCTATGGCTACACCTTC; CDR3aa: CASSEGSYGYTF
d_gene: .; v_gene: TRBV30; abundance: .; j_gene: TRBJ2-7; CDR3nt: TGTGCCTGGAGCCACAGCTACGAGCAGTACTTC; CDR3aa: CAWSHSYEQYF
d_gene: TRBD1; v_gene: TRBV18; abundance: .; j_gene: TRBJ1-5; CDR3nt: TGTGCCAGCTCTCAGACAGGGGTCAATCAGCCCCAGCATTTT; CDR3aa: CASSQTGVNQPQHF
d_gene: .; v_gene: TRBV7-9; abundance: once; j_gene: TRBJ2-5; CDR3nt: TGTGCCAGCAGCTTATCTGGAGAGACCCAGTACTTC; CDR3aa: CASSLSGETQYF
d_gene: .; v_gene: TRBV5-1; abundance: .; j_gene: TRBJ2-2; CDR3nt: TGCGCCAGCAGCTCTCAGTTTATCGGGGAGCTGTTTTTT; CDR3aa: CASSSQFIGELFF
d_gene: TRBD2; v_gene: TRBV19; abundance: .; j_gene: TRBJ2-7; CDR3nt: TGTGCCAGTAGTGCGGTTAGCGGGAGGTACGAGCAGTACTTC; CDR3aa: CASSAVSGRYEQYF
d_gene: TRBD2; v_gene: TRBV11-2; abundance: .; j_gene: TRBJ2-1; CDR3nt: TGTGCCAGCAGCTTAGGCGGCGGGAGGGTCTACAATGAGCAGTTCTTC; CDR3aa: CASSLGGGRVYNEQFF
d_gene: .; v_gene: TRBV2; abundance: once; j_gene: TRBJ1-2; CDR3nt: TGTGCCAGCAGGGCAGGGGGCTACACCTTC; CDR3aa: CASRAGGYTF
d_gene: .; v_gene: TRBV6-5; abundance: .; j_gene: TRBJ2-7; CDR3nt: TGTGCCAGCAGTTACTCAGGGCAGAGCTACGAGCAGTACTTC; CDR3aa: CASSYSGQSYEQYF
d_gene: TRBD2; v_gene: TRBV7-2; abundance: .; j_gene: TRBJ2-7; CDR3nt: TGTGCCAGCAGCTTAGTTTCGGGAGGGGGATACGAGCAGTACTTC; CDR3aa: CASSLVSGGGYEQYF
d_gene: .; v_gene: TRBV6-1; abundance: .; j_gene: TRBJ2-2; CDR3nt: TGTGCCAGCAGTGAATTGGATCTCCGGAAGCTGTTTTTT; CDR3aa: CASSELDLRKLFF
d_gene: .; v_gene: TRBV10-3; abundance: .; j_gene: TRBJ2-1; CDR3nt: TGTGCCATCAGTGAGTCGGGGCAGGAGGGGCTCTTCTTC; CDR3aa: CAISESGQEGLFF
d_gene: .; v_gene: TRBV18; abundance: .; j_gene: TRBJ1-6; CDR3nt: TGTGCCAGCTCACCGGGGCAGGGGAATTCACCCCTCCACTTT; CDR3aa: CASSPGQGNSPLHF
d_gene: TRBD1; v_gene: TRBV5-1; abundance: .; j_gene: TRBJ2-5; CDR3nt: TGCGCCAGCACCGTACAGGGGGCTCAAGAGACCCAGTACTTC; CDR3aa: CASTVQGAQETQYF
d_gene: .; v_gene: TRBV13; abundance: .; j_gene: TRBJ1-1; CDR3nt: TGTGCCAGCAGCTTAGGGGAGGTCAGGCCCGAGGAGAGTACCACTGAAGCTTTCTTT; CDR3aa: CASSLGEVRPEESTTEAFF
d_gene: TRBD1; v_gene: TRBV7-9; abundance: .; j_gene: TRBJ1-1; CDR3nt: TGTGCCAGCAGCTCCGTAGGACAGGGGATGACTGAAGCTTTCTTT; CDR3aa: CASSSVGQGMTEAFF
d_gene: TRBD1; v_gene: TRBV30; abundance: .; j_gene: TRBJ2-7; CDR3nt: TGTGCCTGGACCGGGACAGGGAATGTGGACCAGTACTTC; CDR3aa: CAWTGTGNVDQYF
d_gene: .; v_gene: TRBV10-3; abundance: .; j_gene: TRBJ2-5; CDR3nt: TGTGCCATCAGTCCCAGGGGGGCGGGGGGCGGAGAGACCCAGTACTTC; CDR3aa: CAISPRGAGGGETQYF
d_gene: .; v_gene: TRBV28; abundance: .; j_gene: TRBJ1-6; CDR3nt: TGTGCCAGCGGGGGTATGGATTCACCCCTCCACTTT; CDR3aa: CASGGMDSPLHF
d_gene: .; v_gene: TRBV5-1; abundance: few; j_gene: TRBJ1-1; CDR3nt: TGCGCCAGCAGCTTGTCGGGGGACACTGAAGCTTTCTTT; CDR3aa: CASSLSGDTEAFF
d_gene: .; v_gene: TRBV2; abundance: .; j_gene: TRBJ1-1; CDR3nt: TGTGCCAGCAGTGAGCGACAGGACACTGAAGCTTTCTTT; CDR3aa: CASSERQDTEAFF
d_gene: TRBD1; v_gene: TRBV6-1; abundance: .; j_gene: TRBJ1-2; CDR3nt: TGTGCCAGCAGCGAAACAGGGGTGGGGATATTCGGCTACACCTTC; CDR3aa: CASSETGVGIFGYTF
d_gene: .; v_gene: TRBV6-7; abundance: .; j_gene: TRBJ1-6; CDR3nt: TGTGCCAGCAGTTATTTCCGGGACTTATTTTCACCCCTCCACTTT; CDR3aa: CASSYFRDLFSPLHF